This T cell receptor beta chain was found in a study of cytomegalovirus exposure and HLA in healthy donors. Vbeta (60) and Jbeta (13) primers were used in the PCR. Some clones are missing from TCRdb's copy, which holds only in-frame ones; the method was immunoSEQ multiplex PCR. The sample holds about 98,000 clones, over 60% seen once. CDR1 SGHRS and CDR2 YFSETQ come from the germline V gene. The V and J ends lost 2 bases and 4 bases, in that order; junction bases with no gene match: 6. There are 14 residues in the CDR3. General observations from the study: In a later analysis, DRB1 alleles had the most associated TCRs; HLA-C alleles the fewest.

This clone was counted only a few times. Antigen unknown. The chain combines TRBV5-1 with TRBJ2-7; 7 bases fit TRBD1. The source material was PBMCs. This TCR came from a man in his sixties in good health and CMV-seropositive. In DNA form, the CDR3 reads TGCGCCAGCAGCTTAAACAGGGGATCGTACGAGCAGTACTTC. Amino acids: CASSLNRGSYEQYF.